A single sample is the source of the 9 T cell receptor beta chains below, sequenced in a study of Ad26.COV2.S vaccination and SARS-CoV-2 variants. The treatment was: some 19 received Ad26.COV2.S at low or high dose, single or two shots; roughly five received placebo; per-sample allocation not given. It was on day 63 after the first vaccine or placebo injection that samples were taken. Here immunoSEQ multiplex PCR was the method, and the copy in TCRdb shows in-frame clones only, minus some. The table includes about 440,000 clones, roughly 91% detected once. Sequencing used peripheral blood, obtained in a trial of Ad26.COV2.S vaccine versus placebo. Source of these receptors: a person between 18 and 65 years old who received the Ad26.COV2.S COVID-19 vaccine or a placebo.

Concerning this clone: Other DNA sequences in the sample encode the same CDR3. The rearrangement links TRBV19 to TRBJ2-2, with unresolved D. Per germline, CDR1 LNHDA and CDR2 SQIVND (reference sequence). Trimming cost V 3 bases and J 6 bases, with 8 bases left between them. The CDR3 covers 13 residues. This chain's CDR3 is CASSISGAGELFF. The DNA for the CDR3 is TGTGCCAGTAGTATTAGTGGGGCCGGGGAGCTGTTTTTT.

Notes on this clone: In the same sample, other DNA sequences code for this CDR3. This chain uses TRBV3-1 (or the pseudogene TRBV3-2) with TRBJ2-7, with D maybe TRBD1 (6 bases). Trimming stripped 6 bases from V and 0 bases from J, with 15 bases between. CDR1 is LGHDT and CDR2 is YNNKEL in the germline V gene (reference sequence). The CDR3 totals 15 residues. The CDR3 coding sequence is TGTGCCAGCAGTCTGACAGGCGGTTCCTCCTACGAGCAGTACTTC. Translated: CASSLTGGSSYEQYF.

The chain employs TRBV7-9 and TRBJ1-2; TRBD1 might be the D (5 bases). Trimming took 5 bases from V and 3 from J, leaving 13 bases between them. The germline V gene has CDR1 SEHNR and CDR2 FQNEAQ (reference sequence). This CDR3 comprises 14 residues. The CDR3 is CASSTLREHYGYTF. The CDR3 DNA reads as TGTGCCAGCAGCACCCTCAGGGAACACTATGGCTACACCTTC.

The table lists this clone with a count of one. The chain joins TRBV5-1 to TRBJ2-6; perhaps TRBD2 as D (5 bases). This CDR3 has 17 residues. Trimming pared 5 bases from V and 1 base from J, leaving 16 bases between. CDR1 is SGHRS and CDR2 is YFSETQ in the germline V gene. CDR3 DNA sequence: TGCGCCAGCAGACTACATGGAGGAGGATCTGGGGCCAACGTCCTGACTTTC. It translates to CASRLHGGGSGANVLTF.

The chain employs TRBV21-1 and TRBJ2-7; TRBD2 is taken as the D call from the table, unchecked against the DNA. TRBV21-1 is listed as a pseudogene. The CDR3 is 15 residues long. The CDR3 loop is CASSPPSGRAYEQYF. The CDR3 coding sequence is TGTGCCAGCAGCCCCCCAAGCGGGAGGGCCTATGAGCAGTACTTC.

DNA of the CDR3: TGTGCCAGCAGTTTTCGGGCAGATACGCAGTATTTT. Translation: CASSFRADTQYF. V usage is TRBV28 and J usage is TRBJ2-3; D remains unclear. The germline V gene has CDR1 MDHEN and CDR2 SYDVKM. The V end lost 3 bases, the J end lost 4 bases, and 5 bases lay between the germline ends. The length of the CDR3 is 12 residues.

V is TRBV2 and J is TRBJ1-3; possible D gene TRBD1, 5 bases. This CDR3 is built from 15 residues. Germline assignment: CDR1 SNHLY and CDR2 FYNNEI. V was shortened by 4 bases and J by 2 bases, with 12 bases between the two germline ends. The DNA of the CDR3 is TGTGCCAGCAGTGCCGGGACCGGGACTGGAAACACCATATATTTT. Its protein product is CASSAGTGTGNTIYF. Full variable domain (outside the CDR3, taken from reference TRBV2 and TRBJ1-3): EPEVTQTPSHQVTQMGQEVILRCVPISNHLYFYWYRQILGQKVEFLVSFYNNEISEKSEIFDDQFSVERPDGSNFTLKIRSTKLEDSAMYFCASSAGTGTGNTIYFGEGSWLTVV.

The chain employs TRBV13 and TRBJ2-3; TRBD2 matches 13 bases. Trimming took 5 bases from V and 6 from J; bases not matched to a gene: 14. This CDR3 is 18 amino acids long. Germline values: CDR1 PRHDT, CDR2 FYEKMQ (reference sequence). The CDR3 loop is CASSAGLAGVSGTDTQYF. The CDR3 DNA sequence: TGTGCCAGCAGCGCCGGACTAGCGGGAGTTTCCGGTACGGATACGCAGTATTTT.

V and J are TRBV19 and TRBJ2-2, with TRBD2 identical over 8 bases. V shed 0 bases and J 6 bases; nucleotides not matched to a gene: 6. The germline V gene has CDR1 LNHDA and CDR2 SQIVND (reference sequence). CDR3 size: 16 residues. CDR3: CASSIDLSGGSGELFF. For the CDR3, the DNA is TGTGCCAGTAGTATAGATCTGTCGGGAGGGTCCGGGGAGCTGTTTTTT.